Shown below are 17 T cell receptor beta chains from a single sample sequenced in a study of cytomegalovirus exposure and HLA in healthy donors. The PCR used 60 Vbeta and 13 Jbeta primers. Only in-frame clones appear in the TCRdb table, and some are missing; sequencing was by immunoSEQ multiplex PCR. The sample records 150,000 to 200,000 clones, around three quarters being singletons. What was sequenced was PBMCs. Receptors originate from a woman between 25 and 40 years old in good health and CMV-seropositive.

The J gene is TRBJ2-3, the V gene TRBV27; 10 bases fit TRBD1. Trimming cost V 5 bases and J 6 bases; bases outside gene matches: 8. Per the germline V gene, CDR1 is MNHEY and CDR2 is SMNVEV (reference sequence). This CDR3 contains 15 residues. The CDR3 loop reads CASSSRTGGLDTQYF. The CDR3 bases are TGTGCCAGCAGTAGCAGGACAGGGGGGTTGGATACGCAGTATTTT.

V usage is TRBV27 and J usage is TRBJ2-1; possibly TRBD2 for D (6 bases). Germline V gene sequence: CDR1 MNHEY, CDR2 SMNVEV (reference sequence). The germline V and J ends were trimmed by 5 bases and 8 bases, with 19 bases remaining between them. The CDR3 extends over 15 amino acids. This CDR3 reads CASSPLGGLGDEQFF. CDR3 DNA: TGTGCCAGCAGTCCACTGGGGGGTCTAGGCGATGAGCAGTTCTTC.

The CDR3 region has the DNA TGCAGCGTTGTTGGTGGGGGGGGACCAATGAACTATGGCTACACCTTC. Translated, it gives CSVVGGGGPMNYGYTF. This rearrangement joins TRBV29-1 to TRBJ1-2; perhaps TRBD1 as D (5 bases). Trimming shortened V by 4 bases and J by 2 bases, and 20 bases separated the two germline ends. The CDR3 spans 16 residues. Germline CDR1 reads SQVTM; CDR2 reads ANQGSEA.

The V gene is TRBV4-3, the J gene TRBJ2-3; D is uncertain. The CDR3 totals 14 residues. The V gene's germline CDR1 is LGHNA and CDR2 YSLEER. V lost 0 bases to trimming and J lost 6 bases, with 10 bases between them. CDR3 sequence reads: CASSQDAERDTQYF. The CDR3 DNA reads TGCGCCAGCAGCCAAGATGCGGAGAGGGATACGCAGTATTTT.

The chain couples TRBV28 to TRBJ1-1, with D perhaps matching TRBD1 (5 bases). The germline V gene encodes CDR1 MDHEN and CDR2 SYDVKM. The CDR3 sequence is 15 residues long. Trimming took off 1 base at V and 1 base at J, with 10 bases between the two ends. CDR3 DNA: TGTGCCAGCAGTTTATTCGGGGGGACGAACACTGAAGCTTTCTTT. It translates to CASSLFGGTNTEAFF.

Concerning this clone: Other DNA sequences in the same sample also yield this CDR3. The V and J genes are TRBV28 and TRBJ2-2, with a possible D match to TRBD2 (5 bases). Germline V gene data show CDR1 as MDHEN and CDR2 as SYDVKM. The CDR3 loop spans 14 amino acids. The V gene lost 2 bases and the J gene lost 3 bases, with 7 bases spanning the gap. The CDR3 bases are TGTGCCAGCAGTTTAGGACTTTACACCGGGGAGCTGTTTTTT. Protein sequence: CASSLGLYTGELFF.

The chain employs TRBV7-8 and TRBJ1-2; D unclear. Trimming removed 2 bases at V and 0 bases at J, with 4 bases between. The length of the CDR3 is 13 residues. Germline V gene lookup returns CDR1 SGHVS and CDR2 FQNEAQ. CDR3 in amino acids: CASSLPANYGYTF. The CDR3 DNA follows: TGTGCCAGCAGCTTACCTGCTAACTATGGCTACACCTTC.

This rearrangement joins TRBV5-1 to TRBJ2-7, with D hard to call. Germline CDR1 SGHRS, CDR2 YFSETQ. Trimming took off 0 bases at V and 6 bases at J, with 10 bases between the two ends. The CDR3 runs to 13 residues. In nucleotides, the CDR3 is TGCGCCAGCAGCTTGGAATGGAGCACCGAGCAGTACTTC. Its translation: CASSLEWSTEQYF.

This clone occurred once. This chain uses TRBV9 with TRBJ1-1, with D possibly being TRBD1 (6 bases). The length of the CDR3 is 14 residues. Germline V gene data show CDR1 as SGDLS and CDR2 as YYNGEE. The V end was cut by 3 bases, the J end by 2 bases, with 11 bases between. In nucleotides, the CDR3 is TGTGCCAGCAGCGCCTCAGGGGATAACACTGAAGCTTTCTTT. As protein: CASSASGDNTEAFF. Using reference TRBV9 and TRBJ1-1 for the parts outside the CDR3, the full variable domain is DSGVTQTPKHLITATGQRVTLRCSPRSGDLSVYWYQQSLDQGLQFLIQYYNGEERAKGNILERFSAQQFPDLHSELNLSSLELGDSALYFCASSASGDNTEAFFGQGTRLTVV.

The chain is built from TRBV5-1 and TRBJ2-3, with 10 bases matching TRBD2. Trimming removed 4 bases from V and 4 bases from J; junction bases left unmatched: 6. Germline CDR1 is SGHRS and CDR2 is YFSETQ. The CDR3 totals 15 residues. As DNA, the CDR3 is TGCGCCAGCAGCGTTAGCGGGGGGATGGCAGATACGCAGTATTTT. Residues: CASSVSGGMADTQYF. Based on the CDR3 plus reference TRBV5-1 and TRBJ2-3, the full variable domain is KAGVTQTPRYLIKTRGQQVTLSCSPISGHRSVSWYQQTPGQGLQFLFEYFSETQRNKGNFPGRFSGRQFSNSRSEMNVSTLELGDSALYLCASSVSGGMADTQYFGPGTRLTVL.

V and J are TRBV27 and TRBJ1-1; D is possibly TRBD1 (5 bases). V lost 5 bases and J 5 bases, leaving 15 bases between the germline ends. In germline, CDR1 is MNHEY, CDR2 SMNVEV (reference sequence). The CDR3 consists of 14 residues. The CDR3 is CASSPQSGGTEAFF. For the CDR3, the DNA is TGTGCCAGCAGTCCCCAATCGGGGGGGACTGAAGCTTTCTTT.

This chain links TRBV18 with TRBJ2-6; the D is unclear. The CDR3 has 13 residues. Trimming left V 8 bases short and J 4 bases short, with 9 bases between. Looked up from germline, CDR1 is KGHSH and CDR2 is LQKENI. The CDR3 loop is CASEESGANVLTF. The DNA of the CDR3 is TGTGCCAGCGAGGAGTCGGGGGCCAACGTCCTGACTTTC.

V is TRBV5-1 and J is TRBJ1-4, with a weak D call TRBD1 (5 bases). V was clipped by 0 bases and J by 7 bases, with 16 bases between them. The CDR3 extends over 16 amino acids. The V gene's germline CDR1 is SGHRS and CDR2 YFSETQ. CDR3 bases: TGCGCCAGCAGCTTGGGCTCAGGGAAAATGGGTGAAAAACTGTTTTTT. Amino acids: CASSLGSGKMGEKLFF.

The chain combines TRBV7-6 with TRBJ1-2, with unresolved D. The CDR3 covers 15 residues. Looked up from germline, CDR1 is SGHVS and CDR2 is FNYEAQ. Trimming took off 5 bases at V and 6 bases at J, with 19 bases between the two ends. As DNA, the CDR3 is TGTGCCAGCAGCCCTGGACGGAGGAGGTTGGATGGCTACACCTTC. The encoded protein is CASSPGRRRLDGYTF.

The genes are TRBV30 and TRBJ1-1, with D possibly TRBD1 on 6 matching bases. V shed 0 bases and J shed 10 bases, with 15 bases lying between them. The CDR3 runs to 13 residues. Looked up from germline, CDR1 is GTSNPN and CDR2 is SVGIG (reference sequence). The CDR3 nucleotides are TGTGCCTGGAGTGTCTCGGTGGACAGAGGAGCTTTCTTT. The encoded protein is CAWSVSVDRGAFF.

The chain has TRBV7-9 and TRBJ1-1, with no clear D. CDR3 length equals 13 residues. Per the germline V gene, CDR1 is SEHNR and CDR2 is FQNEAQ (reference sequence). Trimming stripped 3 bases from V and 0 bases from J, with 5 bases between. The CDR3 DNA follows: TGTGCCAGCAGCTTCTCCCTGAACACTGAAGCTTTCTTT. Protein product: CASSFSLNTEAFF. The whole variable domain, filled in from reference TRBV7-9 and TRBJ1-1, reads DTGVSQNPRHKITKRGQNVTFRCDPISEHNRLYWYRQTLGQGPEFLTYFQNEAQLEKSRLLSDRFSAERPKGSFSTLEIQRTEQGDSAMYLCASSFSLNTEAFFGQGTRLTVV.

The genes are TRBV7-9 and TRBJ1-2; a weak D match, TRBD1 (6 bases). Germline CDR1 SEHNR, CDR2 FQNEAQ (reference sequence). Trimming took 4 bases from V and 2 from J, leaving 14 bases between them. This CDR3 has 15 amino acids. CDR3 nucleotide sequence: TGTGCCAGCAGCTCAGCAGGGGACTTAAACTATGGCTACACCTTC. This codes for CASSSAGDLNYGYTF.